A single sample is the source of the 10 T cell receptor beta chains below, sequenced in a study of cytomegalovirus exposure and HLA in healthy donors. This table comes from immunoSEQ multiplex PCR, and its TCRdb copy is limited to in-frame clones, with some not included. The sample consists of roughly 150,000 clones, over 80% of them appearing once. The specimen was PBMCs. The receptor set was obtained from a young man in good health and CMV-seropositive.

This chain joins TRBV18 and TRBJ2-3; TRBD2 matches 10 bases. This CDR3 is built from 15 residues. Germline V lookup: CDR1 KGHSH, CDR2 LQKENI. J gave up 1 base and V 4 bases, and 2 bases lay outside the gene matches. The CDR3 is CASSLTSGGTDTQYF. In DNA, the CDR3 is TGTGCCAGCTCACTCACTAGCGGGGGCACAGATACGCAGTATTTT. Complete variable domain (other parts from reference TRBV18 and TRBJ2-3): NAGVMQNPRHLVRRRGQEARLRCSPMKGHSHVYWYRQLPEEGLKFMVYLQKENIIDESGMPKERFSAEFPKEGPSILRIQQVVRGDSAAYFCASSLTSGGTDTQYFGPGTRLTVL.

V usage is TRBV7-2 and J usage is TRBJ1-5, with 7 bases identical to TRBD1. Germline V gene data show CDR1 as SGHTA and CDR2 as FQGNSA. V lost 2 bases and J lost 6; bases outside the gene matches: 7. This CDR3 comprises 15 residues. The CDR3 reads CASSLSRGVTQPQHF. The CDR3 coding sequence is TGTGCCAGCAGCTTAAGCAGGGGGGTGACTCAGCCCCAGCATTTT.

The chain couples TRBV4-2 to TRBJ2-3, with 7 bases lining up with TRBD2. CDR3 length: 13 amino acids. The germline CDR1 and CDR2 sequences are LGHNA and YNFKEQ. V was clipped by 4 bases and J by 6 bases; unmatched bases: 4. The CDR3 coding sequence is TGTGCCAGCAGCCCGGGGGGTAGCGATACGCAGTATTTT. It yields the protein CASSPGGSDTQYF.

This chain links TRBV2 with TRBJ2-7; D is possibly TRBD2 (6 bases). CDR3 length equals 13 residues. In germline, CDR1 is SNHLY, CDR2 FYNNEI. Trimming removed 11 bases at V and 3 bases at J, with 17 bases between. The chain's CDR3 is CASSGTGDYEQYF. The CDR3, as DNA: TGTGCCTCTTCCGGGACGGGGGACTACGAGCAGTACTTC.

The chain is built from TRBV21-1 and TRBJ1-2; the table assigns TRBD1, which was not confirmed against the DNA. TRBV21-1 is noted as a pseudogene. The CDR3 runs 12 residues. The CDR3 nucleotides read TGTGCCAGCAGCAGACAGGGGAATGGCTACACCTTC. Protein sequence: CASSRQGNGYTF.

The chain employs TRBV7-3 and TRBJ2-3, with TRBD1 matching over 7 bases. CDR3 size: 15 residues. J was trimmed by 1 base and V by 5 bases; bases with no gene match: 6. Germline V gene data show CDR1 as SGHTA and CDR2 as FQGTGA. This chain's CDR3 is CASSPRGFGTDTQYF. Here the CDR3 DNA reads TGTGCCAGCAGCCCCAGGGGGTTCGGCACAGATACGCAGTATTTT.

The V and J genes are TRBV6-6 and TRBJ1-1, with TRBD1 matching 8 bases. The CDR3 has 14 residues. The germline V gene has CDR1 MNHNY and CDR2 SVGAGI (reference sequence). Trimming at V came to 6 bases and at J to 10 bases, leaving 13 bases not matched to a gene. CDR3 sequence reads: CASSNADREKGAFF. In DNA, the CDR3 is TGTGCCAGCAGCAATGCGGACAGGGAGAAAGGAGCTTTCTTT.

As to this clone: The same CDR3 arises from other DNA sequences in this sample as well. The CDR3 DNA reads as TGTGCCAGCAGCCTAGTCGGGGGGGAGACCCAGTACTTC. It yields the protein CASSLVGGETQYF. The chain links TRBV7-9 to TRBJ2-5; TRBD2 agrees at 7 bases. J gave up 5 bases and V 5 bases, and 5 bases lay outside the gene matches. The CDR3 loop spans 13 amino acids. Germline V gene lookup returns CDR1 SEHNR and CDR2 FQNEAQ (reference sequence).

The chain has TRBV6-5 and TRBJ2-1, with TRBD1 identical over 9 bases. After removal of 4 bases from V and 11 bases from J, the junction contained 15 bases not matched to a gene. Germline lookup yields CDR1 MNHEY and CDR2 SVGAGI. The CDR3 has 16 amino acids. CDR3 residues: CASSLREGQGVLKQFF. DNA for the CDR3: TGTGCCAGCAGTTTAAGAGAGGGACAGGGTGTGTTGAAGCAGTTCTTC.

This clone has a single count. This sequence joins TRBV9 and TRBJ2-2; no firm D call. V lost 0 bases to trimming and J lost 1 base, with 4 bases between them. Germline lookup yields CDR1 SGDLS and CDR2 YYNGEE. The CDR3 has 14 residues. CDR3 sequence (DNA): TGTGCCAGCAGCGTAGATCAGAACACCGGGGAGCTGTTTTTT. Translation: CASSVDQNTGELFF.